These 30 T cell receptor beta chains came from one sample sequenced in a study of regulatory T cells in long-lasting Graves disease. Regarding time point: newly diagnosed GD, antithyroid drugs for less than 3 months. Isolated PBMC RNA provided the starting material for the TCR library. The authors built TCR beta libraries using iRepertoire HTBI primers and Arm-PCR of CDR3 regions. TCRdb ran MiXCR on the multiplex PCR reads and lists one entry per CDR3 protein. The sample yields about 620,000 distinct CDR3 sequences, roughly 15% seen once. The same sample was also used in a study of T cells in Graves' hyperthyroidism and ophthalmopathy.

The specimen was peripheral blood mononuclear cells (PBMCs), collected at new diagnosis, from a patient treated with antithyroid drugs. These TCRs come from a woman aged 30 to 39 with Graves disease.

For this clonotype: With a much larger clone just one base away, this may be a read error. V is TRBV27 and J is TRBJ1-2; D may be TRBD1 (5 bases). The CDR3 length is 13 residues. With 5 bases removed from V and 3 bases from J, the gap between germline ends came to 10 bases. Germline assignment: CDR1 MNHEY and CDR2 SMNVEV (reference sequence). CDR3 coding DNA: TGTGCCAGCAGTGGACACCCTTACTATGGCTACACCTTC. As protein: CASSGHPYYGYTF.

This clonotype was observed a few times. DNA of the CDR3: TGTGCCAGCAGCCTGGACAGCTACAGCACAGATACGCAGTATTTT. The encoded protein is CASSLDSYSTDTQYF. This rearrangement joins TRBV7-9 to TRBJ2-3; D possibly corresponds to TRBD1 (6 bases). The CDR3 extends over 15 amino acids. Trimming pared 5 bases from V and 0 bases from J, leaving 12 bases between. Germline loops: CDR1 SEHNR, CDR2 FQNEAQ (reference sequence).

This clonotype was counted many times. The rearrangement uses TRBV27 and TRBJ2-7; D not certain. Per germline, CDR1 MNHEY and CDR2 SMNVEV (reference sequence). The CDR3 loop spans 11 amino acids. Trimming cost V 11 bases and J 0 bases, with 8 bases left between them. The CDR3 spells CAPCSSYEQYF. The CDR3 region has the DNA TGTGCCCCGTGTAGCTCCTACGAGCAGTACTTC.

This chain uses TRBV19 with TRBJ1-1; 7 bases map to TRBD1. The CDR3 loop spans 17 amino acids. Per germline, CDR1 LNHDA and CDR2 SQIVND (reference sequence). V gave up 4 bases and J gave up 0 bases; unmatched junction bases: 11. For the CDR3, the DNA is TGTGCCAGTAGTACTCTACAGGGGTTCATTATGAACACTGAAGCTTTCTTT. This translates into CASSTLQGFIMNTEAFF. The whole variable domain, remainder taken from reference TRBV19 and TRBJ1-1, is DGGITQSPKYLFRKEGQNVTLSCEQNLNHDAMYWYRQDPGQGLRLIYYSQIVNDFQKGDIAEGYSVSREKKESFPLTVTSAQKNPTAFYLCASSTLQGFIMNTEAFFGQGTRLTVV.

This clonotype was detected ten times or more. V gene TRBV7-9 combines with J gene TRBJ2-3; TRBD2 matches 14 bases. From germline, CDR1 is SEHNR and CDR2 FQNEAQ (reference sequence). CDR3 size: 16 residues. The junction had 1 base not matched to a gene; V was cut back by 4 bases and J by 1 base. The chain's CDR3 is CASSWGLAGGTDTQYF. CDR3 nucleotide sequence: TGTGCCAGCAGCTGGGGACTAGCGGGGGGCACAGATACGCAGTATTTT.

This chain links TRBV4-1 with TRBJ2-7; 10 nucleotides align to TRBD1. The CDR3 has 16 amino acids. After removal of 4 bases from V and 6 bases from J, the junction contained 12 bases not matched to a gene. Germline-derived CDR1 and CDR2 are MGHRA and YSYEKL. The CDR3 nucleotides read TGCGCCAGCAGCCTCTTCTCCGGGACAGGGGCCGGCGAGCAGTACTTC. Translating gives CASSLFSGTGAGEQYF.

This clonotype appeared a few times. V is TRBV3-1 and J is TRBJ2-3, with D possibly TRBD1 on 5 matching bases. The germline V gene encodes CDR1 LGHDT and CDR2 YNNKEL (reference sequence). The CDR3 runs 15 residues. The V and J ends lost 3 bases and 0 bases respectively, with 10 bases between them. CDR3 coding DNA: TGTGCCAGCAGCCAGGGGCAGAGTAGCACAGATACGCAGTATTTT. Translated, it gives CASSQGQSSTDTQYF.

The chain recombines TRBV5-1 with TRBJ2-7, with a possible D match to TRBD2 (6 bases). Per germline, CDR1 SGHRS and CDR2 YFSETQ. Trimming removed 0 bases from V and 3 bases from J, with 13 bases in between. This CDR3 is built from 15 residues. This CDR3 is CASSLVGGVGYEQYF. For the CDR3, the DNA is TGCGCCAGCAGCTTGGTGGGGGGTGTGGGCTACGAGCAGTACTTC.

This clonotype was recorded many times. The chain combines TRBV20-1 with TRBJ1-1, with D tentatively TRBD1 (5 bases). Germline assignment: CDR1 DFQATT and CDR2 SNEGSKA (reference sequence). Deletions cut 3 bases from V and 6 bases from J, with 11 bases between. CDR3 length: 12 residues. CDR3 sequence reads: CSARGVRAEAFF. The CDR3 DNA reads as TGCAGTGCTAGGGGGGTTAGAGCTGAAGCTTTCTTT.

In this sample, this clonotype turned up many times. V gene TRBV6-1 combines with J gene TRBJ2-1; unclear D gene. The CDR3 contains 12 residues. The V end lost 7 bases, the J end lost 7 bases, and 11 bases lay between the germline ends. From germline, CDR1 is MNHNS and CDR2 SASEGT. The CDR3 here is CASKTYVNEQFF. The DNA of the CDR3 is TGTGCCAGCAAAACGTACGTTAATGAGCAGTTCTTC.

J is TRBJ2-1 and V is TRBV28; D gene unclear. The V gene lost 4 bases and the J gene lost 12 bases, with 10 bases spanning the gap. The CDR3 length is 11 residues. Germline CDR1 MDHEN, CDR2 SYDVKM. The CDR3 DNA is TGTGCCAGCAGTTCCTTGGGTCGGCAGTTCTTC. Its protein product is CASSSLGRQFF.

This clonotype has at least ten counts. J is TRBJ2-1 and V is TRBV28; no definite D call. This CDR3 region has 15 residues. V lost 3 bases, J lost 4 bases, and 13 bases lay in between. Germline V gives CDR1 MDHEN, CDR2 SYDVKM. The CDR3 DNA reads TGTGCCAGCAGTTTCTCGGCAGGCGAGTACAATGAGCAGTTCTTC. The encoded protein is CASSFSAGEYNEQFF.

About this clonotype: A junction boundary mismatches the germline segment, possibly from a read error. This chain uses TRBV2 with TRBJ2-1; maybe TRBD2 (5 bases). CDR3 length: 12 amino acids. Germline CDR1 SNHLY, CDR2 FYNNEI. The CDR3 DNA reads TGTGCCAGCAAGCTGGAGGTTAGTGAGCAGTCCTTC. Translation gives CASKLEVSEQSF.

V and J are TRBV18 and TRBJ2-1, with 13 bases matching TRBD2. The CDR3 is 16 residues long. From germline, CDR1 is KGHSH and CDR2 LQKENI. After removal of 5 bases from V and 8 bases from J, the junction contained 9 bases not matched to a gene. CDR3: CASSIGLAGVDHEQFF. In DNA, the CDR3 is TGTGCCAGCTCAATTGGACTAGCGGGAGTTGACCATGAGCAGTTCTTC.

This clonotype was observed a handful of times. This chain connects TRBV24-1 to TRBJ2-3; D may be TRBD2 (5 bases). CDR1 is KGHDR and CDR2 is SFDVKD in the germline V gene. The V end lost 1 base, the J end lost 6 bases, and 16 bases lay between the germline ends. This CDR3 comprises 16 residues. In nucleotides, the CDR3 is TGTGCCACCAGTGATTTCAGCGCGGGCCAAGTGGATACGCAGTATTTT. Translating it yields CATSDFSAGQVDTQYF.

This clonotype showed up just a few times. The rearrangement links TRBV20-1 to TRBJ2-7; no clear D. Trimming left V 6 bases short and J 6 bases short, with 15 bases between. CDR1 is DFQATT and CDR2 is SNEGSKA in the germline V gene (reference sequence). This CDR3 is built from 12 residues. DNA of the CDR3: TGCAGTGCCCCCAAGACGCTCAGCGAGCAGTACTTC. It codes for CSAPKTLSEQYF.

This clonotype was seen a few times. The rearrangement uses TRBV27 and TRBJ2-3, with no clear D. Germline lookup yields CDR1 MNHEY and CDR2 SMNVEV (reference sequence). V was cut by 8 bases and J by 2 bases, with 20 bases left in between. The CDR3 has 16 amino acids. The CDR3: CASSNGRVWVTDTQYF. The CDR3 DNA follows: TGTGCCAGCTCGAATGGCCGGGTTTGGGTCACAGATACGCAGTATTTT.

Points on this clonotype: This may arise from a read error, as a much more abundant clone is one base away. CDR3 coding DNA: TGTGCCAACAGTACACAAGCGGGAGTAGGCGAGCAGTACTTC. Amino acids: CANSTQAGVGEQYF. The chain is built from TRBV12-3 or TRBV12-4 and TRBJ2-7; 8 bases match TRBD2. This CDR3 is 14 amino acids long.

This clonotype was detected many times. The chain couples TRBV19 to TRBJ1-2; D is perhaps TRBD1 (5 bases). CDR1 and CDR2 (germline): LNHDA, SQIVND (reference sequence). V was cut by 3 bases and J by 3 bases, with 14 bases left in between. The CDR3 has 15 residues. For the CDR3, the DNA is TGTGCCAGTAGTATCGCCCTGACAGAGGACTATGGCTACACCTTC. Amino acid sequence: CASSIALTEDYGYTF.

This chain links TRBV15 with TRBJ2-7, with 7 nucleotides matching TRBD1. Looked up from germline, CDR1 is LNHNV and CDR2 is YYDKDF (reference sequence). The junction had 8 bases not matched to a gene; V was cut back by 5 bases and J by 1 base. The CDR3 covers 15 residues. This CDR3 reads CATSGNTGESYEQYF. The CDR3, as DNA: TGTGCCACCAGCGGAAATACAGGGGAGTCCTACGAGCAGTACTTC. Supplemented by reference TRBV15 and TRBJ2-7, the full variable domain reads DAMVIQNPRYQVTQFGKPVTLSCSQTLNHNVMYWYQQKSSQAPKLLFHYYDKDFNNEADTPDNFQSRRPNTSFCFLDIRSPGLGDTAMYLCATSGNTGESYEQYFGPGTRLTVT.

This clonotype was seen ten or more times. The chain employs TRBV30 and TRBJ1-1; D not certain. Germline CDR1 reads GTSNPN; CDR2 reads SVGIG (reference sequence). V was pared by 0 bases and J by 1 base, with 6 bases between. The CDR3 runs 13 residues. The CDR3 sequence: CAWSVAGNTEAFF. The CDR3 DNA sequence: TGTGCCTGGAGTGTCGCGGGGAACACTGAAGCTTTCTTT.

This chain connects TRBV6-2 or TRBV6-3 to TRBJ2-1; D is perhaps TRBD1 (6 bases). Germline CDR1 MNHEY, CDR2 SVGEGT. The CDR3 loop spans 14 amino acids. V lost 4 bases and J 7 bases, leaving 14 bases between the germline ends. CDR3 in DNA: TGTGCCAGCAGTTTTCAGGGGCCAAATAATGAGCAGTTCTTC. Translated: CASSFQGPNNEQFF.

On this clonotype itself: A much larger clone differs from this one at a single base, so this may be a read error. The chain employs TRBV28 and TRBJ1-1, with D hard to call. CDR1 MDHEN and CDR2 SYDVKM come from the germline V gene. This CDR3 comprises 16 residues. The CDR3 is CVSSLRRRRMNTEAFF. For the CDR3, the DNA is TGTGTCAGCAGTTTACGGCGGAGGCGCATGAACACTGAAGCTTTCTTT. The full variable domain, completed using reference TRBV28 and TRBJ1-1, is DVKVTQSSRYLVKRTGEKVFLECVQDMDHENMFWYRQDPGLGLRLIYFSYDVKMKEKGDIPEGYSVSREKKERFSLILESASTNQTSMYLCVSSLRRRRMNTEAFFGQGTRLTVV.

The chain uses TRBV20-1 and TRBJ1-1; D uncertain. The CDR3 sequence is 14 residues long. Looked up from germline, CDR1 is DFQATT and CDR2 is SNEGSKA (reference sequence). Trimming shortened V by 6 bases and J by 0 bases, and 14 bases separated the two germline ends. CDR3 protein: CSARSGSMNTEAFF. CDR3 nucleotides: TGCAGTGCAAGGAGTGGGAGCATGAACACTGAAGCTTTCTTT.

As regards this clonotype: A much larger clone sits a single nucleotide away, making a read error possible. The J gene is TRBJ2-7, the V gene TRBV28, with a possible D match to TRBD1 (6 bases). The V and J ends lost 6 bases and 9 bases respectively, with 18 bases between them. The CDR3 is 13 residues long. Germline V gives CDR1 MDHEN, CDR2 SYDVKM. The CDR3 loop reads CASRTGWGDGQYF. Here the CDR3 DNA reads TGTGCCAGCAGAACAGGGTGGGGAGACGGGCAGTACTTC.

This clonotype has ten or more counts. The chain recombines TRBV20-1 with TRBJ2-1; TRBD2 aligns across 9 bases. V shed 6 bases, J shed 6 bases, and the junction held 12 bases outside the gene matches. The CDR3 consists of 15 residues. CDR1 is DFQATT and CDR2 is SNEGSKA in the germline V gene (reference sequence). The CDR3 loop reads CSAMPGTSFGNEQFF. As DNA, the CDR3 is TGCAGTGCAATGCCCGGGACTAGCTTTGGCAATGAGCAGTTCTTC.

This clonotype was observed many times. The DNA for the CDR3 is TGTGCCTGGAGTAGATGGCGCACTGAAGCTTTCTTT. Amino acid sequence: CAWSRWRTEAFF. The J gene is TRBJ1-1, the V gene TRBV30; D is undetermined. Germline CDR1 and CDR2: GTSNPN and SVGIG (reference sequence). Trimming cost V 2 bases and J 4 bases, with 8 bases left between them. There are 12 residues in the CDR3.

This chain joins TRBV20-1 and TRBJ2-7; D may be TRBD1 (6 bases). This CDR3 comprises 14 residues. From germline, CDR1 is DFQATT and CDR2 SNEGSKA (reference sequence). V was shortened by 2 bases and J by 0 bases, with 11 bases between the two germline ends. CDR3 sequence reads: CSARSARGSYEQYF. DNA for the CDR3: TGCAGTGCTAGATCGGCCAGGGGCTCCTACGAGCAGTACTTC.

The sample holds a few counts of this clonotype. The chain carries TRBV4-1 and TRBJ1-2; D remains unclear. The V end was cut by 7 bases, the J end by 2 bases, with 17 bases between. Germline V gene lookup returns CDR1 MGHRA and CDR2 YSYEKL. The CDR3 runs to 15 residues. This chain's CDR3 is CASTGSSKINYGYTF. CDR3 nucleotide sequence: TGCGCCAGCACAGGATCCTCCAAGATCAACTATGGCTACACCTTC.

This clonotype was counted at least ten times. The V gene is TRBV28, the J gene TRBJ2-5; perhaps TRBD2 as D (5 bases). The CDR3 consists of 17 residues. Trimming removed 5 bases at V and 5 bases at J, with 24 bases between. The germline V gene encodes CDR1 MDHEN and CDR2 SYDVKM. Here the CDR3 reads CASSPPPLPGVTETQYF. CDR3 bases: TGTGCCAGCAGTCCTCCCCCCCTTCCCGGGGTGACGGAGACCCAGTACTTC.